The 10 T cell receptor beta chains listed next were all sequenced from one sample in a study of blood T cell repertoires in COVID-19. TCRdb keeps only in-frame clones here, not all; method: immunoSEQ multiplex PCR. The sample consists of 60,000 or so clones, just over 85% of them appearing once. The sequenced sample was peripheral blood. The receptors originated from a man aged 60-69 years with acute or convalescent COVID-19.

The rearrangement uses TRBV2 and TRBJ2-7; TRBD1 matches 9 bases. J lost 6 bases, V lost 6 bases, and 15 bases had no gene match. The CDR3 has 16 amino acids. CDR1 SNHLY and CDR2 FYNNEI come from the germline V gene. Here the CDR3 DNA reads TGTGCCAGCAGATCCCTCCGGGACAGGGATCGGGTCGAGCAGTACTTC. Residues: CASRSLRDRDRVEQYF.

The chain couples TRBV5-1 to TRBJ1-1, with D possibly TRBD1 on 6 matching bases. The CDR3 consists of 18 residues. V dropped 0 bases and J dropped 4 bases, with 22 bases sitting between them. Germline lookup yields CDR1 SGHRS and CDR2 YFSETQ. The CDR3 sequence is CASSLAGGAGALGTEAFF. In DNA form, the CDR3 reads TGCGCCAGCAGCTTGGCCGGGGGGGCAGGGGCCTTGGGCACTGAAGCTTTCTTT.

The rearrangement links TRBV5-1 to TRBJ2-5; 10 nucleotides agree with TRBD2. The CDR3 sequence is 19 residues long. J lost 5 bases, V lost 4 bases, and 20 bases had no gene match. The germline V gene encodes CDR1 SGHRS and CDR2 YFSETQ. CDR3: CASSRSGLRRLAGEETQYF. CDR3 bases: TGCGCCAGCAGCCGGTCAGGACTTCGGCGGCTAGCGGGAGAGGAGACCCAGTACTTC.

The chain carries TRBV30 and TRBJ2-3; tentatively, D is TRBD1 (5 bases). The V gene's germline CDR1 is GTSNPN and CDR2 SVGIG (reference sequence). The CDR3 has 18 residues. The germline V and J ends were trimmed by 0 bases and 2 bases, with 21 bases remaining between them. CDR3: CAWSVHPGRTDFTDTQYF. The CDR3 DNA reads as TGTGCCTGGAGTGTACACCCAGGGCGAACTGATTTCACAGATACGCAGTATTTT.

The V gene is TRBV5-1, the J gene TRBJ1-5; D uncertain. Between the trimmed V and J ends, which lost 2 bases and 9 bases, there was a span of 15 bases. CDR3 length equals 14 residues. Germline CDR1 SGHRS, CDR2 YFSETQ. DNA of the CDR3: TGCGCCAGCAGCTTACCGAGGCCATCTAGGCCCCAGCATTTT. This translates into CASSLPRPSRPQHF. Based on the CDR3 plus reference TRBV5-1 and TRBJ1-5, the full variable domain is KAGVTQTPRYLIKTRGQQVTLSCSPISGHRSVSWYQQTPGQGLQFLFEYFSETQRNKGNFPGRFSGRQFSNSRSEMNVSTLELGDSALYLCASSLPRPSRPQHFGDGTRLSIL.

The chain recombines TRBV7-9 with TRBJ1-1; possible D gene TRBD1, 5 bases. CDR3 size: 15 residues. CDR1 SEHNR and CDR2 FQNEAQ come from the germline V gene (reference sequence). The V and J ends lost 3 bases and 1 base respectively, with 12 bases between them. The CDR3 loop is CASSFGGARNTEAFF. CDR3 bases: TGTGCCAGCAGCTTTGGAGGGGCGCGGAACACTGAAGCTTTCTTT.

The V gene is TRBV5-4, the J gene TRBJ2-4; unclear D gene. The germline gives CDR1 SGHNT, CDR2 YYREEE (reference sequence). V shed 0 bases and J shed 5 bases, with 12 bases lying between them. This CDR3 is built from 15 residues. For the CDR3, the DNA is TGTGCCAGCAGCTTGGAATTAGCCCCCGAAAACATTCAGTACTTC. It yields the protein CASSLELAPENIQYF.

This rearrangement joins TRBV7-9 to TRBJ2-7; TRBD2 aligns across 7 bases. CDR1 and CDR2 from the germline V gene are SEHNR and FQNEAQ (reference sequence). The CDR3 totals 14 residues. Trimming cost V 3 bases and J 3 bases; bases outside gene matches: 5. CDR3 residues: CASSLREKNYEQYF. The CDR3 nucleotides read TGTGCCAGCAGCTTGCGGGAGAAGAACTACGAGCAGTACTTC. Variable domain in full (rest from reference TRBV7-9 and TRBJ2-7): DTGVSQNPRHKITKRGQNVTFRCDPISEHNRLYWYRQTLGQGPEFLTYFQNEAQLEKSRLLSDRFSAERPKGSFSTLEIQRTEQGDSAMYLCASSLREKNYEQYFGPGTRLTVT.

The chain links TRBV2 to TRBJ2-1; D may be TRBD2 (5 bases). V shed 8 bases and J shed 4 bases, with 12 bases lying between them. The CDR3 consists of 13 residues. In germline, CDR1 is SNHLY, CDR2 FYNNEI. The CDR3 region has the DNA TGTGCCAGCCAGGAGGATGCTTACAATGAGCAGTTCTTC. This encodes CASQEDAYNEQFF.

This sequence joins TRBV28 and TRBJ2-7; 13 positions agree with TRBD2. CDR1 is MDHEN, CDR2 SYDVKM, per germline. The J segment lost 6 bases and the V segment lost 5 bases, leaving 4 bases of the junction unmatched. CDR3 length: 14 residues. The CDR3 here is CASSRTSGSGEQYF. CDR3 in DNA: TGTGCCAGCAGTAGGACTAGCGGGAGTGGCGAGCAGTACTTC. Using reference TRBV28 and TRBJ2-7 for the parts outside the CDR3, the full variable domain is DVKVTQSSRYLVKRTGEKVFLECVQDMDHENMFWYRQDPGLGLRLIYFSYDVKMKEKGDIPEGYSVSREKKERFSLILESASTNQTSMYLCASSRTSGSGEQYFGPGTRLTVT.